The entry below describes one T cell receptor (beta chain). Profiled with immunoSEQ multiplex PCR; TCRdb holds only in-frame clones, not every one. The table lists about 180,000 clones, over 90% of them singletons. Trimming shortened V by 3 bases and J by 0 bases, and 15 bases separated the two germline ends. The CDR3 sequence is 17 residues long. The V gene's germline CDR1 is LNHDA and CDR2 SQIVND (reference sequence). The source of the sample is a study of T cell responses to AZD1222 COVID-19 vaccine. The rearrangement uses TRBV19 and TRBJ2-1; D unclear. The clonotype was recovered from an adult who received the AZD1222 COVID-19 vaccine. Specimen: peripheral blood, collected 28 days after the second AZD1222 dose. The CDR3 sequence: CASSIGFRDSSYNEQFF. The CDR3 DNA sequence: TGTGCCAGTAGTATCGGATTTAGGGATAGCTCCTACAATGAGCAGTTCTTC. The complete variable domain, with remaining parts taken from reference TRBV19 and TRBJ2-1, reads DGGITQSPKYLFRKEGQNVTLSCEQNLNHDAMYWYRQDPGQGLRLIYYSQIVNDFQKGDIAEGYSVSREKKESFPLTVTSAQKNPTAFYLCASSIGFRDSSYNEQFFGPGTRLTVL.